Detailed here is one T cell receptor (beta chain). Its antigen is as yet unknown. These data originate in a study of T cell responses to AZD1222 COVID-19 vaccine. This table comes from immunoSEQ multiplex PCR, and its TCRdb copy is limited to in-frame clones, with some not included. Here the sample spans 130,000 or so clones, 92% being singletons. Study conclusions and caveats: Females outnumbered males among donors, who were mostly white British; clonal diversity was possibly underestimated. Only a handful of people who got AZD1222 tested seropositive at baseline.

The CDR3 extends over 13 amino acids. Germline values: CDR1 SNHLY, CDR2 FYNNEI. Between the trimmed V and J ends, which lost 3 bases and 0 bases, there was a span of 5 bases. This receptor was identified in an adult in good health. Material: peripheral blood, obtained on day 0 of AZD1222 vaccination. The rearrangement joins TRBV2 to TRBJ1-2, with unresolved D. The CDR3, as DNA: TGTGCCAGCAGTGAGGGAACTAACTATGGCTACACCTTC. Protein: CASSEGTNYGYTF.